These T cell receptor beta chains were read from a single sample in a study of blood T cell repertoires in COVID-19. Using immunoSEQ multiplex PCR, the repertoire was profiled, and TCRdb retains in-frame clones only, with some absent. The profile shows roughly 200,000 clones, approximately 80% of them singletons. Sequenced: peripheral blood. These TCRs come from a woman aged 80 or older with COVID-19, enrolled during active disease. Each CDR3 is given with its conserved first and last residue. A D gene is named only where the DNA matches it firmly. Part of the rows lack a size; the others show once, few, many or a class for expanded clones.

clone_size j_call v_call d_call cdr3_aa cdr3_nt
. TRBJ1-4 TRBV5-4 TRBD1 CASSDRQGAGEKLFF TGTGCCAGCAGCGATCGTCAGGGGGCTGGAGAAAAACTGTTTTTT
. TRBJ2-6 TRBV5-4 . CASSGTGGVSSGANVLTF TGTGCCAGCAGCGGAACAGGGGGGGTCTCCTCTGGGGCCAACGTCCTGACTTTC
. TRBJ2-7 TRBV15 TRBD2 CATSRVGRGTYEQYF TGTGCCACCAGCAGAGTTGGGAGGGGCACCTACGAGCAGTACTTC
. TRBJ2-5 TRBV15 . CATSRSREETQYF TGTGCCACCAGCAGATCGCGGGAAGAGACCCAGTACTTC
. TRBJ1-6 TRBV3-1/TRBV3-2 . CASSQEAIGNSPLHF TGTGCCAGCAGCCAAGAGGCCATCGGGAATTCACCCCTCCACTTT
. TRBJ1-2 TRBV7-9 . CASSLNQADGYTF TGTGCCAGCAGCTTGAATCAAGCGGATGGCTACACCTTC
. TRBJ2-5 TRBV7-9 TRBD2 CASSFPLTSGTETQYF TGTGCCAGCAGCTTTCCACTGACTAGCGGTACCGAGACCCAGTACTTC
few TRBJ1-6 TRBV2 TRBD1 CASAGRGQGTSPLHF TGTGCCAGCGCGGGGCGGGGACAGGGGACTTCACCCCTCCACTTT
. TRBJ1-1 TRBV5-4 TRBD1 CASSLKTGGGTEAFF TGTGCCAGCAGCTTAAAGACAGGGGGCGGGACTGAAGCTTTCTTT
once TRBJ2-1 TRBV4-1 . CASKLILGTPEQFF TGCGCCAGCAAACTAATATTAGGGACTCCAGAGCAGTTCTTC
few TRBJ2-7 TRBV5-5 TRBD2 CASSLGTSGMVYEQYF TGTGCCAGCAGCTTGGGGACTAGCGGGATGGTTTACGAGCAGTACTTC
once TRBJ2-1 TRBV28 . CASRTDTYNEQFF TGTGCCAGCAGAACTGACACATACAATGAGCAGTTCTTC
. TRBJ2-3 TRBV5-1 . CASSLGQSDTQYF TGCGCCAGCAGCTTGGGGCAGTCAGATACGCAGTATTTT
. TRBJ2-3 TRBV7-2 TRBD1 CASSKWTGILASTDTQYF TGTGCCAGCAGCAAGTGGACAGGGATTCTAGCTAGCACAGATACGCAGTATTTT
. TRBJ2-7 TRBV18 . CASSLGLDYEQYF TGTGCCAGCTCACTTGGACTCGACTACGAGCAGTACTTC
few TRBJ2-5 TRBV12-5 TRBD2 CASGPTSWETQYF TGTGCTAGTGGCCCGACTAGCTGGGAGACCCAGTACTTC
. TRBJ2-7 TRBV7-9 . CASSHPSRSTYEQYF TGTGCCAGCAGCCACCCATCTCGGAGTACCTACGAGCAGTACTTC
. TRBJ1-1 TRBV6-5 . CASVTSGTEAFF TGTGCCAGCGTTACATCGGGGACTGAAGCTTTCTTT
once TRBJ2-5 TRBV7-2 . CASSFIGAQETQYF TGTGCCAGCAGCTTCATAGGGGCTCAAGAGACCCAGTACTTC
. TRBJ1-4 TRBV7-2 TRBD1 CASSLAGTGAEKLFF TGTGCCAGCAGCTTAGCAGGGACAGGGGCGGAAAAACTGTTTTTT
. TRBJ1-3 TRBV2 . CASSVPGRSGNTIYF TGTGCCAGCAGTGTACCAGGTAGGTCTGGAAACACCATATATTTT
. TRBJ2-6 TRBV18 TRBD1 CASSLRTGGAGANVLTF TGTGCCAGCTCACTTAGGACAGGGGGCGCTGGGGCCAACGTCCTGACTTTC
. TRBJ1-1 TRBV18 . CASSHDRNTEAFF TGTGCCAGCTCCCACGACAGGAACACTGAAGCTTTCTTT
once TRBJ2-2 TRBV7-9 . CASGRVGELFF TGTGCCAGTGGCAGGGTAGGGGAGCTGTTTTTT
. TRBJ1-6 TRBV5-1 . CASSQEGSDGNSPLHF TGCGCCAGCAGCCAGGAGGGGTCGGACGGTAATTCACCCCTCCACTTT
. TRBJ2-5 TRBV9 TRBD1 CASSVPSHERDRGRETQYF TGTGCCAGCAGCGTTCCCTCCCACGAGCGGGACAGGGGGCGAGAGACCCAGTACTTC
. TRBJ2-7 TRBV7-3 TRBD1 CASSPTGDSGKQYF TGTGCCAGCAGCCCGACAGGGGACTCGGGAAAGCAGTACTTC
. TRBJ1-1 TRBV7-9 TRBD1 CASSSRQGLLSTEAFF TGTGCCAGCAGTTCCCGACAGGGGCTCCTTTCCACTGAAGCTTTCTTT
. TRBJ2-5 TRBV7-8 TRBD2 CASSRLAGGGWETQYF TGTGCCAGCAGCCGACTAGCGGGAGGCGGTTGGGAGACCCAGTACTTC
. TRBJ2-7 TRBV5-1 TRBD1 CASSFRTGPSYEQYF TGCGCCAGCAGCTTCCGGACAGGGCCTTCCTACGAGCAGTACTTC
. TRBJ2-1 TRBV19 TRBD2 CASSPSGAAYNEQFF TGTGCCAGTAGTCCCAGCGGGGCTGCCTACAATGAGCAGTTCTTC